Each of the 22 T cell receptor beta chains below was sequenced from the same sample in a study of OX40 agonist ivuxolimab in advanced cancers. Only in-frame clones appear in the TCRdb table, and some are missing; sequencing was by immunoSEQ multiplex PCR. Among roughly 56,000 clones, roughly 89% were seen once, and the ten largest hold about 0.82%. Sample: CD4+ or CD8+ T cells sorted from blood, taken in a trial of the OX40 agonist ivuxolimab. The receptors derive from an adult with an advanced solid tumor such as melanoma, head and neck, liver or kidney cancer.

This clone has just one count. The chain recombines TRBV6-1 with TRBJ1-2; D is perhaps TRBD1 (5 bases). Germline CDR1 reads MNHNS; CDR2 reads SASEGT. This CDR3 contains 13 residues. CDR3 residues: CGTMLGDGYGYTF. The DNA of the CDR3 is TGTGGAACTATGTTAGGGGATGGCTATGGCTACACCTTC.

The rearrangement links TRBV30 to TRBJ2-2, with a weak D call TRBD1 (6 bases). CDR1 is GTSNPN and CDR2 is SVGIG in the germline V gene (reference sequence). This CDR3 comprises 15 residues. Trimming took off 7 bases at V and 5 bases at J, with 20 bases between the two ends. This chain's CDR3 is CALGGRGGVTGELFF. The CDR3 nucleotides read TGTGCCTTGGGCGGCAGGGGTGGTGTAACCGGGGAGCTGTTTTTT.

This clone was seen once. The chain uses TRBV27 and TRBJ2-6; D is ambiguous. Germline CDR1 is MNHEY and CDR2 is SMNVEV (reference sequence). The CDR3 covers 15 residues. V lost 5 bases and J 8 bases, leaving 16 bases between the germline ends. The CDR3 bases are TGTGCCAGCAGTCCGAGTTTCGGATGGACCAACGTCCTGACTTTC. Protein product: CASSPSFGWTNVLTF.

The genes are TRBV19 and TRBJ2-7; 10 bases match TRBD1. The V and J ends lost 5 bases and 3 bases, in that order; junction bases with no gene match: 4. Germline values: CDR1 LNHDA, CDR2 SQIVND (reference sequence). The CDR3 length is 14 residues. The CDR3 sequence is CASSPGDRGYEQYF. The CDR3 DNA follows: TGTGCCAGTAGTCCGGGGGACAGGGGCTACGAGCAGTACTTC. Complete variable domain (other parts from reference TRBV19 and TRBJ2-7): DGGITQSPKYLFRKEGQNVTLSCEQNLNHDAMYWYRQDPGQGLRLIYYSQIVNDFQKGDIAEGYSVSREKKESFPLTVTSAQKNPTAFYLCASSPGDRGYEQYFGPGTRLTVT.

The V and J genes are TRBV7-8 and TRBJ1-4; no clear D. Per the germline V gene, CDR1 is SGHVS and CDR2 is FQNEAQ. This CDR3 spans 15 amino acids. With 4 bases removed from V and 7 bases from J, the gap between germline ends came to 16 bases. The CDR3, as DNA: TGTGCCAGCAGCTCCAGCAATCATAATTTTGAAAAACTGTTTTTT. Protein product: CASSSSNHNFEKLFF.

This sequence joins TRBV11-2 and TRBJ1-3, with 8 bases that match TRBD1. This CDR3 contains 16 residues. Unmatched junction bases numbered 4, after V lost 3 bases and J lost 0 bases. Germline values: CDR1 SGHAT, CDR2 FQNNGV. CDR3: CASSFQTGGSGNTIYF. Here the CDR3 DNA reads TGTGCCAGCAGCTTTCAAACAGGGGGCTCTGGAAACACCATATATTTT.

The rearrangement joins TRBV6-5 to TRBJ1-2, with TRBD1 as a possible D gene (5 bases). V was trimmed by 6 bases and J by 8 bases, leaving 13 bases between them. Germline lookup yields CDR1 MNHEY and CDR2 SVGAGI. The CDR3 contains 12 residues. The CDR3 loop is CASSRGTGGYTF. CDR3 sequence (DNA): TGTGCCAGCAGCCGAGGGACTGGCGGCTACACCTTC.

V usage is TRBV5-1 and J usage is TRBJ2-2, with 12 bases matching TRBD2. The germline V gene encodes CDR1 SGHRS and CDR2 YFSETQ. The CDR3 sequence is 17 residues long. The V gene end was trimmed by 2 bases and the J gene end by 4 bases; junction bases not matched to a gene: 6. The CDR3 bases are TGCGCCAGCAGCTTATCTAGCGGGGGGGCCGGCACCGGGGAGCTGTTTTTT. Encoded protein: CASSLSSGGAGTGELFF.

This rearrangement joins TRBV11-3 to TRBJ1-1, with D perhaps TRBD1 (5 bases). This CDR3 comprises 15 residues. The germline V gene has CDR1 SGHNT and CDR2 YENEEA. V was pared by 5 bases and J by 0 bases, with 13 bases between. The CDR3 region is CASSPGGGMNTEAFF. The CDR3 nucleotides are TGTGCCAGCAGCCCGGGGGGAGGCATGAACACTGAAGCTTTCTTT.

The rearrangement uses TRBV7-2 and TRBJ2-7; possible D gene TRBD2, 7 bases. CDR1 and CDR2 from the germline V gene are SGHTA and FQGNSA. The CDR3 runs 16 residues. V dropped 5 bases and J dropped 9 bases, with 26 bases sitting between them. The CDR3 DNA is TGTGCCAGCAGCCCAAGAATGGGGGGGGGCGTGCTCGGGCAGTACTTC. The encoded protein is CASSPRMGGGVLGQYF.

This clone has just one count. This chain uses TRBV7-2 with TRBJ2-7, with D maybe TRBD1 (6 bases). Germline values: CDR1 SGHTA, CDR2 FQGNSA. The CDR3 has 13 amino acids. Between the trimmed V and J ends, which lost 3 bases and 3 bases, there was a span of 9 bases. CDR3 residues: CASSFDRHYEQYF. In nucleotides, the CDR3 is TGTGCCAGCAGCTTCGACAGGCACTACGAGCAGTACTTC.

The chain uses TRBV19 and TRBJ1-1; D gene uncertain. The CDR3 length is 12 residues. The V and J ends lost 6 bases and 6 bases respectively, with 11 bases between them. Germline V gene data show CDR1 as LNHDA and CDR2 as SQIVND (reference sequence). This chain's CDR3 is CASSPANSEAFF. CDR3 DNA: TGTGCCAGTAGCCCTGCCAACTCTGAAGCTTTCTTT.

This clone was counted once. This chain joins TRBV27 and TRBJ2-1; D unclear. The germline CDR1 and CDR2 sequences are MNHEY and SMNVEV (reference sequence). CDR3 length: 13 amino acids. V dropped 6 bases and J dropped 6 bases, with 12 bases sitting between them. CDR3 in DNA: TGTGCCAGCAGCCTGAATCGAGTCAATGAGCAGTTCTTC. Its translation is CASSLNRVNEQFF.

The rearrangement joins TRBV7-2 to TRBJ2-5; D ambiguous. CDR1 SGHTA and CDR2 FQGNSA come from the germline V gene. The germline V and J ends were trimmed by 5 bases and 1 base, with 11 bases remaining between them. The CDR3 extends over 14 amino acids. The CDR3 loop reads CASSRTRLQETQYF. CDR3 bases: TGTGCCAGCAGCCGAACTCGGCTCCAAGAGACCCAGTACTTC.

This clone was observed once. The rearrangement uses TRBV5-1 and TRBJ1-2; 10 bases are a match to TRBD1. The V gene's germline CDR1 is SGHRS and CDR2 YFSETQ. V shed 5 bases and J 0 bases; nucleotides not matched to a gene: 7. This CDR3 contains 16 residues. The CDR3 DNA is TGCGCCAGCAGGGGACAGGGGAACCGCGCTAACTATGGCTACACCTTC. Encoded protein: CASRGQGNRANYGYTF.

This clone was observed once. The chain couples TRBV5-4 to TRBJ1-1; TRBD1 matches at 9 bases. The CDR3 spans 15 residues. The junction had 9 bases not matched to a gene; V was cut back by 4 bases and J by 5 bases. Germline assignment: CDR1 SGHNT and CDR2 YYREEE (reference sequence). In nucleotides, the CDR3 is TGTGCCAGCAGCCCAACAGGGGGCGCGGGTACTGAAGCTTTCTTT. Its translation is CASSPTGGAGTEAFF.

This sequence joins TRBV11-2 and TRBJ2-3; D is ambiguous. Trimming took off 0 bases at V and 2 bases at J, with 6 bases between the two ends. There are 14 residues in the CDR3. In germline, CDR1 is SGHAT, CDR2 FQNNGV. In DNA, the CDR3 is TGTGCCAGCAGCTTAGATAGGGTCACAGATACGCAGTATTTT. Residues: CASSLDRVTDTQYF.

This rearrangement joins TRBV6-6 to TRBJ1-1; D is undetermined. V lost 2 bases and J lost 6, with 7 bases in between. Germline V lookup: CDR1 MNHNY, CDR2 SVGAGI (reference sequence). This CDR3 contains 12 residues. CDR3 in DNA: TGTGCCAGCAGTTACGGTGACCCTGAAGCTTTCTTT. Amino acid sequence: CASSYGDPEAFF.

V usage is TRBV7-2 and J usage is TRBJ1-1; 7 bases match TRBD1. Germline V lookup: CDR1 SGHTA, CDR2 FQGNSA. The length of the CDR3 is 17 residues. The junction had 10 bases not matched to a gene; V was cut back by 1 base and J by 2 bases. In DNA form, the CDR3 reads TGTGCCAGCAGCTTAGATAGGGGGACAGCCTTCAACACTGAAGCTTTCTTT. This gives the protein CASSLDRGTAFNTEAFF.

The chain joins TRBV6-5 to TRBJ2-7, with D uncertain. The V gene's germline CDR1 is MNHEY and CDR2 SVGAGI. The CDR3 is 11 residues long. With 4 bases removed from V and 3 bases from J, the gap between germline ends came to 4 bases. CDR3 in amino acids: CASSWDYEQYF. In nucleotides, the CDR3 is TGTGCCAGCAGTTGGGACTACGAGCAGTACTTC.

This chain joins TRBV7-2 and TRBJ1-5; D gene unclear. The length of the CDR3 is 14 residues. Per the germline V gene, CDR1 is SGHTA and CDR2 is FQGNSA. The V end was cut by 1 base, the J end by 4 bases, with 8 bases between. The CDR3 loop is CASSLGVRNQPQHF. The CDR3 DNA reads as TGTGCCAGCAGCTTAGGAGTGAGGAATCAGCCCCAGCATTTT.

This clone has a single count. CDR3 DNA: TGTGCCAGCAGCCCGAGGGGGCGAGGCGAGACCCAGTACTTC. Translating gives CASSPRGRGETQYF. The chain uses TRBV11-2 and TRBJ2-5; 7 nucleotides align to TRBD1. The V and J ends lost 5 bases and 5 bases, in that order; junction bases with no gene match: 8. Germline loops: CDR1 SGHAT, CDR2 FQNNGV. The CDR3 has 14 amino acids.